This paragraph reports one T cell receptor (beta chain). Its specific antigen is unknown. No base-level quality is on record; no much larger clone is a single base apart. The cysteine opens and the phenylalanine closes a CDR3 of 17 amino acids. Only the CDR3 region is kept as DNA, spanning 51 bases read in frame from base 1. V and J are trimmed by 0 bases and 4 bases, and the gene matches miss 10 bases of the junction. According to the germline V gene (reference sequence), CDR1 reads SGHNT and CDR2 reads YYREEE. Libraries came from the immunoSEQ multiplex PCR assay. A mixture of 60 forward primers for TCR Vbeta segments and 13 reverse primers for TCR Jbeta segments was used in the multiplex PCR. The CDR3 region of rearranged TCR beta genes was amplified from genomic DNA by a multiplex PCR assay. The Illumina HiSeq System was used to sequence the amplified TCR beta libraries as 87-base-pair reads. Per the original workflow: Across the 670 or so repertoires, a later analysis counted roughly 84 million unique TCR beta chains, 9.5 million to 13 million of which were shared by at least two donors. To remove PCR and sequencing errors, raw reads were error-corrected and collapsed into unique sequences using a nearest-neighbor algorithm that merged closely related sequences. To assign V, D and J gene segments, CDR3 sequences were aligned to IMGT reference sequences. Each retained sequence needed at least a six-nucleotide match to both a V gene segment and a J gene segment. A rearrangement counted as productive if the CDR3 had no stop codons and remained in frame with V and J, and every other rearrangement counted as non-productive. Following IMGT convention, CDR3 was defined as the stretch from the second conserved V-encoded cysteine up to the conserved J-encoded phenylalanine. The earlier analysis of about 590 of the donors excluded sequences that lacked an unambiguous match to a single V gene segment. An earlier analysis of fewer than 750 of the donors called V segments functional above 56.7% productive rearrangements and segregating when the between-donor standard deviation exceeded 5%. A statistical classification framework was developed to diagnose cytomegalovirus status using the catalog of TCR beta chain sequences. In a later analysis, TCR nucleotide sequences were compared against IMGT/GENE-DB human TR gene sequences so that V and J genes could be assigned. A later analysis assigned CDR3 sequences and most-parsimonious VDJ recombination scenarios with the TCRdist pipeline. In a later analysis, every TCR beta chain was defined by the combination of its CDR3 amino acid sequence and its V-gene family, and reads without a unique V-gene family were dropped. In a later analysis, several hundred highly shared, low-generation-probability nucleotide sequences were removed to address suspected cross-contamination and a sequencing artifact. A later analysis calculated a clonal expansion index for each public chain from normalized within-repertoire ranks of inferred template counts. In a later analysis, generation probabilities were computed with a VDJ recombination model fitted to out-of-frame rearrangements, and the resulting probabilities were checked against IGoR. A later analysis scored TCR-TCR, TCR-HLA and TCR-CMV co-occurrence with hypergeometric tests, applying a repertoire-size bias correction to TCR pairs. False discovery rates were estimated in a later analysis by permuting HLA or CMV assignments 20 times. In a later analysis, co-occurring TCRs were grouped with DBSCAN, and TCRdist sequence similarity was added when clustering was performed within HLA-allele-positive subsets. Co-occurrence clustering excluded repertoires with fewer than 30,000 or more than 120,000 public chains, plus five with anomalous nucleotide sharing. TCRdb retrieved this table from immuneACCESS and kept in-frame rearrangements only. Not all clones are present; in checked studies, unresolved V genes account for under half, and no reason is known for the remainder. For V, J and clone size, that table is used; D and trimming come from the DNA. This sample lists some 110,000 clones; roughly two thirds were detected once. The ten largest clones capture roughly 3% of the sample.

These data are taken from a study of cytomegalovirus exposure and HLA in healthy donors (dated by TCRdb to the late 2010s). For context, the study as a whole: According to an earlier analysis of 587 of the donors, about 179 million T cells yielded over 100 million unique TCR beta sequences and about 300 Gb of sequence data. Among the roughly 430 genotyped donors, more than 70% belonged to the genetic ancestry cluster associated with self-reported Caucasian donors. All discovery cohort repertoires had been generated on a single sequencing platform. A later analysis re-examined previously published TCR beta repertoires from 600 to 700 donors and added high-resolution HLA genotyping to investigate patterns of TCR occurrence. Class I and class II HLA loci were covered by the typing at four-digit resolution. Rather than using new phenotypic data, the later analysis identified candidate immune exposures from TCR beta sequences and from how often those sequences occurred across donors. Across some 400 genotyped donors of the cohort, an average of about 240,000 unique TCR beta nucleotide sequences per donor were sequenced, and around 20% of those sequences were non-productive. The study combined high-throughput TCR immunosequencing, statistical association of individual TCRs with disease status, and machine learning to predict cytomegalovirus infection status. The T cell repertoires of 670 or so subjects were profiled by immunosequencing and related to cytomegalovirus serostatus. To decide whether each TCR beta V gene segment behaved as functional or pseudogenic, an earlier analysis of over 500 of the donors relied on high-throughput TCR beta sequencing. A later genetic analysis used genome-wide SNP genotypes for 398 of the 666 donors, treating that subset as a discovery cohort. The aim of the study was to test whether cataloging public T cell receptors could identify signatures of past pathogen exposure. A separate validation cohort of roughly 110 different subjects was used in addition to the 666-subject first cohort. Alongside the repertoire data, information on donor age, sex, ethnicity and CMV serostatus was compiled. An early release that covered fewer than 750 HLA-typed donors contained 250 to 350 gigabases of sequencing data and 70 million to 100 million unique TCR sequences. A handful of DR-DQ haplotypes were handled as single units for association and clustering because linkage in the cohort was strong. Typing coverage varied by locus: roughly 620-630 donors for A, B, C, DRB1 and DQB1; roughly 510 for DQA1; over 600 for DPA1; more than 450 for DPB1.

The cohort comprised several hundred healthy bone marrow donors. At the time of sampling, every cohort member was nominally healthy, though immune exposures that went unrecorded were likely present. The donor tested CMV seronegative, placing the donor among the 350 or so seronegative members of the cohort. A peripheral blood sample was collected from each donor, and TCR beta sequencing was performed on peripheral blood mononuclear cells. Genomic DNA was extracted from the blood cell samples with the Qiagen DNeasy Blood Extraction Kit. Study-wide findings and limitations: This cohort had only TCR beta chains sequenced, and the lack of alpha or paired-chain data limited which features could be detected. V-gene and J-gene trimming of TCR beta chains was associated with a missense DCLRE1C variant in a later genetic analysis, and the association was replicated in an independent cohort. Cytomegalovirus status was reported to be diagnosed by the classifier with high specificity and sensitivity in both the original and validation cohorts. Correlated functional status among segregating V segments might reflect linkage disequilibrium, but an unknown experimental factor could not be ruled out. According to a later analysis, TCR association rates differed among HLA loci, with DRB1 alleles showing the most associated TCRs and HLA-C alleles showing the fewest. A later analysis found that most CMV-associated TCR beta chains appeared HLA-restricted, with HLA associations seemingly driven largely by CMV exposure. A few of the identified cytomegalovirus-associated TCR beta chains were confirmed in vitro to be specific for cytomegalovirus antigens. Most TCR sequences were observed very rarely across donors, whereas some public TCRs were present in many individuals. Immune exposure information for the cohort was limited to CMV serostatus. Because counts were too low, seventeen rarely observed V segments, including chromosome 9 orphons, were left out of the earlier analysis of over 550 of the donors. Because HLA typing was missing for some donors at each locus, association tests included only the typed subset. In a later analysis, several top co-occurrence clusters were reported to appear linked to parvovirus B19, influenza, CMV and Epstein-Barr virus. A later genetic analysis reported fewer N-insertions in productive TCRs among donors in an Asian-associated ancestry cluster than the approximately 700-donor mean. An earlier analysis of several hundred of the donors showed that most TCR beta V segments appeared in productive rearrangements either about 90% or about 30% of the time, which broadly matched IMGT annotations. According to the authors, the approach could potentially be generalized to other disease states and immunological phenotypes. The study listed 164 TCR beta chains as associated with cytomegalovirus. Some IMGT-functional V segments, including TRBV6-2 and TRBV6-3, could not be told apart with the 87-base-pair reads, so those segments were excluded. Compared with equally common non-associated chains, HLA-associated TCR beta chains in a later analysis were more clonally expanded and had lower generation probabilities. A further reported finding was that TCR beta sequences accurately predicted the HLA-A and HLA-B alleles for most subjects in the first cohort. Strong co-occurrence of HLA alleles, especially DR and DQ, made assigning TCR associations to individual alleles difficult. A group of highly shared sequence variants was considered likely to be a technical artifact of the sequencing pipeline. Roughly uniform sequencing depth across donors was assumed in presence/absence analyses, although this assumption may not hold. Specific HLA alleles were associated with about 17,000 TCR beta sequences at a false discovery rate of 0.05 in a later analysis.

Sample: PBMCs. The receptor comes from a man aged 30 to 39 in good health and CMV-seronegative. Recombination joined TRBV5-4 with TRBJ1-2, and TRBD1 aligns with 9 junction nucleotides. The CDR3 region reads CASSLGQGGSQAYGYTF. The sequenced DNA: TGTGCCAGCAGCTTGGGACAGGGGGGTAGTCAGGCCTATGGCTACACCTTC.